The 25 T cell receptor beta chains reported below all come from one sample, sequenced in a study of shared clonotypes between healthy human individuals. CD45RO-negative CD8 cells positively selected for CCR7 made up the naive population, which excluded terminally differentiated effector memory CD45RA+ cells. Profiled with immunoSEQ multiplex PCR; TCRdb holds only in-frame clones, not every one. The sample contains about 550,000 clones, 95% to 96% of which appear only once. Source material: naive CD8+ T cells sorted from blood. The origin of the receptors is a woman aged 30 to 39 in good health.

Only one count was recorded for this clone. The J gene is TRBJ2-5, the V gene TRBV4-2, with D maybe TRBD1 (6 bases). The J call could be wrong; TRBJ2-7 is a better fit for the DNA end. The CDR3 extends over 13 amino acids. Germline values: CDR1 LGHNA, CDR2 YNFKEQ. The CDR3 bases are TGTGCCAGCAGCCAGACTCGACAGGCCGAGCAGTACTTC. Protein sequence: CASSQTRQAEQYF.

Worth noting for this clone: Other DNA sequences in the sample encode the same CDR3. The chain uses TRBV5-4 and TRBJ2-3, with TRBD2 matching over 7 bases. With V trimmed by 0 bases and J by 0 bases, 1 base remained unmatched. CDR1 and CDR2 (germline): SGHNT, YYREEE (reference sequence). CDR3 length: 15 residues. The CDR3 reads CASSLAGGSTDTQYF. The CDR3 bases are TGTGCCAGCAGCTTGGCCGGGGGGAGCACAGATACGCAGTATTTT.

The rearrangement joins TRBV5-1 to TRBJ2-7, with D possibly matching TRBD2 (5 bases). Germline V gene data show CDR1 as SGHRS and CDR2 as YFSETQ. The CDR3 covers 16 residues. V was clipped by 0 bases and J by 2 bases, with 15 bases between them. The CDR3 spells CASSLALAGRPYEQYF. Written as DNA, the CDR3 is TGCGCCAGCAGCTTGGCCCTGGCGGGTCGACCCTACGAGCAGTACTTC.

This clone was seen just once. For the CDR3, the DNA is TGTGCCAGCAGCTTGGTGGCGGGAGTCTCCGGGGAGCTGTTTTTT. Translating gives CASSLVAGVSGELFF. The rearrangement joins TRBV5-6 to TRBJ2-2; TRBD2 agrees at 7 bases. Germline CDR1 is SGHDT and CDR2 is YYEEEE. J lost 6 bases, V lost 0 bases, and 5 bases had no gene match. This CDR3 comprises 15 residues.

Remarks on this clone: Other DNA sequences in the sample encode the same CDR3. The chain joins TRBV5-5 to TRBJ1-1, with 7 bases fitting TRBD1. The CDR3 length is 12 residues. Losses at the gene ends were 7 bases for V and 4 bases for J; bases not matched to a gene: 4. Germline loops: CDR1 SGHKS, CDR2 YYEKEE (reference sequence). For the CDR3, the DNA is TGTGCCAGCTTCGCAGGGGGCACTGAAGCTTTCTTT. Its protein product is CASFAGGTEAFF. Drawing the rest from reference TRBV5-5 and TRBJ1-1, the complete variable domain is DAGVTQSPTHLIKTRGQQVTLRCSPISGHKSVSWYQQVLGQGPQFIFQYYEKEERGRGNFPDRFSARQFPNYSSELNVNALLLGDSALYLCASFAGGTEAFFGQGTRLTVV.

The chain combines TRBV28 with TRBJ2-1, with TRBD2 identical over 10 bases. The CDR3 sequence is 14 residues long. The ends lost 6 bases at V and 3 bases at J; junction bases unmatched: 2. Germline assignment: CDR1 MDHEN and CDR2 SYDVKM. The CDR3 sequence is CASRTSGVYNEQFF. CDR3 nucleotide sequence: TGTGCCAGCAGAACTAGCGGGGTCTACAATGAGCAGTTCTTC.

This chain uses TRBV7-8 with TRBJ2-7; possible D gene TRBD1, 6 bases. With 1 base removed from V and 2 bases from J, the gap between germline ends came to 12 bases. Germline CDR1 is SGHVS and CDR2 is FQNEAQ. This CDR3 has 15 residues. CDR3 nucleotide sequence: TGTGCCAGCAGCTTAGAGGCAGGGGAAACCTACGAGCAGTACTTC. Translating it yields CASSLEAGETYEQYF. The whole variable domain, filled in from reference TRBV7-8 and TRBJ2-7, reads GAGVSQSPRYKVAKRGQDVALRCDPISGHVSLFWYQQALGQGPEFLTYFQNEAQLDKSGLPSDRFFAERPEGSVSTLKIQRTQQEDSAVYLCASSLEAGETYEQYFGPGTRLTVT.

V is TRBV4-1 and J is TRBJ2-7, with 8 nucleotides matching TRBD1. J lost 5 bases, V lost 3 bases, and 9 bases had no gene match. The CDR3 covers 15 residues. From germline, CDR1 is MGHRA and CDR2 YSYEKL. CDR3 amino acids: CASSHWSDRVNEQYF. The CDR3 DNA follows: TGCGCCAGCAGCCACTGGTCGGACAGGGTGAACGAGCAGTACTTC.

The genes are TRBV11-3 and TRBJ2-4; 7 bases fit TRBD1. Trimming at V came to 5 bases and at J to 5 bases, leaving 6 bases not matched to a gene. The V gene's germline CDR1 is SGHNT and CDR2 YENEEA. This CDR3 is 14 amino acids long. The CDR3 is CASSPTGQENIQYF. Written as DNA, the CDR3 is TGTGCCAGCAGCCCCACCGGACAGGAAAACATTCAGTACTTC.

The genes are TRBV7-9 and TRBJ2-5; no clear D gene. Germline CDR1 is SEHNR and CDR2 is FQNEAQ (reference sequence). The V gene lost 4 bases and the J gene lost 11 bases, with 14 bases spanning the gap. The CDR3 covers 12 residues. DNA for the CDR3: TGTGCCAGCAGCTCTAGAGACTCAAAGCAGTACTTC. Translation: CASSSRDSKQYF.

The chain combines TRBV7-9 with TRBJ1-1; D uncertain. The CDR3 covers 13 residues. The V and J ends lost 5 bases and 0 bases respectively, with 7 bases between them. Germline CDR1 reads SEHNR; CDR2 reads FQNEAQ (reference sequence). The CDR3 sequence: CASSHQMNTEAFF. The CDR3 region has the DNA TGTGCCAGCAGCCACCAGATGAACACTGAAGCTTTCTTT.

This chain joins TRBV5-1 and TRBJ2-1, with 7 bases identical to TRBD2. After removal of 0 bases from V and 7 bases from J, the junction contained 4 bases not matched to a gene. The V gene's germline CDR1 is SGHRS and CDR2 YFSETQ. The CDR3 spans 14 residues. CDR3 protein: CASSLERDINEQFF. The CDR3, as DNA: TGCGCCAGCAGCTTGGAGCGGGATATAAATGAGCAGTTCTTC.

This clone was seen only once. The chain uses TRBV2 and TRBJ2-5; the D gene is possibly TRBD2 (5 bases). The ends were cut back, 2 bases at V and 1 base at J, with 11 bases in the middle. This CDR3 spans 15 amino acids. CDR1 SNHLY and CDR2 FYNNEI come from the germline V gene. The CDR3 here is CASSEIANSQETQYF. CDR3 sequence (DNA): TGTGCCAGCAGTGAAATAGCGAATTCCCAAGAGACCCAGTACTTC.

The V gene is TRBV27, the J gene TRBJ2-5; TRBD2 matches at 11 bases. The CDR3 totals 19 residues. The V gene end was trimmed by 4 bases and the J gene end by 0 bases; junction bases not matched to a gene: 13. From germline, CDR1 is MNHEY and CDR2 SMNVEV (reference sequence). CDR3 DNA: TGTGCCAGCAGTTCCCCCACTAGCGGGAGAGGGGGGTACCAAGAGACCCAGTACTTC. As protein: CASSSPTSGRGGYQETQYF.

The V gene is TRBV7-7, the J gene TRBJ2-7, with D hard to call. CDR1 and CDR2 (germline): SSHAT, FNYEAQ (reference sequence). Trimming pared 3 bases from V and 3 bases from J, leaving 9 bases between. This CDR3 contains 13 residues. For the CDR3, the DNA is TGTGCCAGCAGCTTTTCGTCCAGCTACGAGCAGTACTTC. The encoded protein is CASSFSSSYEQYF.

The chain is built from TRBV2 and TRBJ2-2, with D tentatively TRBD1 or TRBD2 (5 bases each). Trimming stripped 11 bases from V and 4 bases from J, with 14 bases between. In germline, CDR1 is SNHLY, CDR2 FYNNEI. This CDR3 is built from 13 residues. CDR3 coding DNA: TGTGCCTGGGACCCTGGGGGCACCGGGGAGCTGTTTTTT. Translating it yields CAWDPGGTGELFF.

V gene TRBV27 combines with J gene TRBJ1-2; 9 bases are shared with TRBD1. This CDR3 contains 15 residues. The V and J ends lost 5 bases and 3 bases, in that order; junction bases with no gene match: 7. Germline-derived CDR1 and CDR2 are MNHEY and SMNVEV (reference sequence). Here the CDR3 DNA reads TGTGCCAGCAGTCCAGGGACAGGGTTGCACTATGGCTACACCTTC. Its protein product is CASSPGTGLHYGYTF.

This clone was seen once. The V and J genes are TRBV30 and TRBJ2-7; TRBD2 matches at 8 bases. Germline values: CDR1 GTSNPN, CDR2 SVGIG (reference sequence). The ends lost 5 bases at V and 0 bases at J; junction bases unmatched: 3. The CDR3 is 13 residues long. The CDR3 loop reads CAWGSGTSYEQYF. DNA of the CDR3: TGTGCCTGGGGTAGCGGGACCTCCTACGAGCAGTACTTC.

The CDR3 reads CASSPSLGELFF. CDR3 DNA: TGTGCCAGCAGCCCTAGCTTGGGGGAGCTGTTTTTT. The genes are TRBV7-9 and TRBJ2-2; the D gene is possibly TRBD2 (5 bases). The CDR3 totals 12 residues. Germline-derived CDR1 and CDR2 are SEHNR and FQNEAQ (reference sequence). The V end lost 5 bases, the J end lost 8 bases, and 9 bases lay between the germline ends.

The rearrangement joins TRBV2 to TRBJ2-1; TRBD1 is a possible D gene (7 bases). CDR1 and CDR2 from the germline V gene are SNHLY and FYNNEI. Trimming pared 6 bases from V and 7 bases from J, leaving 13 bases between. The length of the CDR3 is 13 residues. DNA for the CDR3: TGTGCCAGCAGACAGGGGACTCCTAATGAGCAGTTCTTC. Protein: CASRQGTPNEQFF.

Only one count was recorded for this clone. In the same sample, other DNA sequences code for this CDR3. This chain links TRBV27 with TRBJ2-3; no firm D call. V shed 6 bases and J shed 3 bases, with 4 bases lying between them. This CDR3 contains 11 residues. CDR1 is MNHEY and CDR2 is SMNVEV in the germline V gene (reference sequence). CDR3 in amino acids: CASSTTDTQYF. Here the CDR3 DNA reads TGTGCCAGCAGCACGACAGATACGCAGTATTTT.

The gene calls are TRBV27 and TRBJ2-3; 13 nucleotides align to TRBD2. CDR1 and CDR2 from the germline V gene are MNHEY and SMNVEV (reference sequence). The V segment lost 3 bases and the J segment 4 bases; nucleotides outside the gene matches: 13. CDR3 size: 19 residues. The CDR3 DNA sequence: TGTGCCAGCAGTTTGGGCGGACTAGCGGGAGTAATGGGCCCAGATACGCAGTATTTT. Encoded protein: CASSLGGLAGVMGPDTQYF.

The V and J genes are TRBV19 and TRBJ1-1; D gene unclear. The CDR3 consists of 13 residues. Germline lookup yields CDR1 LNHDA and CDR2 SQIVND (reference sequence). Trimming took off 11 bases at V and 3 bases at J, with 16 bases between the two ends. CDR3 residues: CASHRAVDTEAFF. The CDR3 bases are TGTGCCTCCCATAGGGCCGTCGACACTGAAGCTTTCTTT.

This chain connects TRBV5-6 to TRBJ2-5; 7 bases line up with TRBD1. The CDR3 extends over 12 amino acids. Germline values: CDR1 SGHDT, CDR2 YYEEEE. V dropped 4 bases and J dropped 3; count of bases not matched to a gene: 0. Written as DNA, the CDR3 is TGTGCCAGCAGCGACAGGGAAGAGACCCAGTACTTC. Residues: CASSDREETQYF.

As for this clone: A junction boundary mismatches the germline segment, possibly from a read error. This chain uses TRBV14 with TRBJ1-2; D remains unclear. The CDR3 runs 14 residues. CDR1 and CDR2 from the germline V gene are SGHDN and FVKESK. The CDR3 is CASRQDGSNYGYTF. The CDR3 DNA is TGTGCCAGCAGACAAGACGGATCTAACTATGGCTACACCTTC.